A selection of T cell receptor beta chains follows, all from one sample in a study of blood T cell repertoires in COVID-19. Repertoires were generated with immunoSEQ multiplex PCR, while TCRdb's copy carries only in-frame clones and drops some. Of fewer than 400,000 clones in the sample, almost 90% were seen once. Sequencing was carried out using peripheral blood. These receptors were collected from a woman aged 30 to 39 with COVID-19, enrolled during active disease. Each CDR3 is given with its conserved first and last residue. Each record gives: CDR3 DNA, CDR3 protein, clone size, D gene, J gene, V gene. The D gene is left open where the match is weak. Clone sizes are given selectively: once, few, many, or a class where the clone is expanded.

TGTGCCAGCAGTCCCAGGGAGACCCAGTACTTC,CASSPRETQYF,NA,NA,TRBJ2-5,TRBV28
TGCGCCAGCAGCTGGGGGGGACCTAACACTGAAGCTTTCTTT,CASSWGGPNTEAFF,NA,NA,TRBJ1-1,TRBV5-1
TGTGCCAGCAGTTTTGGACAGGAGAATGAAAAACTGTTTTTT,CASSFGQENEKLFF,NA,TRBD1,TRBJ1-4,TRBV6-5
TGTGCCAGCAGCTTAGCGGGAGGGCCTGGAGAGACCCAGTACTTC,CASSLAGGPGETQYF,once,TRBD2,TRBJ2-5,TRBV5-6
TGTGCCTGGGGGGGGCAGAGGAACACTGAAGCTTTCTTT,CAWGGQRNTEAFF,NA,NA,TRBJ1-1,TRBV30
TGCGCCAGCAGTAGCGGGAGGGCCCGGAACAATGAGCAGTTCTTC,CASSSGRARNNEQFF,NA,TRBD2,TRBJ2-1,TRBV4-1
TGTGCCAGCAGTTTTATCGGTGCCATTCAGTACTTC,CASSFIGAIQYF,NA,NA,TRBJ2-4,TRBV12-3/TRBV12-4
TGTGCCAGCAGCCAGCACACCCGGGACAGGGCCATGGGAAGCGGAAACACCATATATTTT,CASSQHTRDRAMGSGNTIYF,NA,TRBD1,TRBJ1-3,TRBV4-2
TGTGCCAGCAGCTTGCCCCCCCCAGACAGGCCCGAAAAACTGTTTTTT,CASSLPPPDRPEKLFF,NA,NA,TRBJ1-4,TRBV5-5
TGCGCCAGCAGCGGACTAGGGTTGGGGAACACTGAAGCTTTCTTT,CASSGLGLGNTEAFF,once,NA,TRBJ1-1,TRBV5-1
TGTGCCAGCACCCAGACAGGTCCCGAGGATACGCAGTATTTT,CASTQTGPEDTQYF,NA,NA,TRBJ2-3,TRBV28
TGTGCCAGCAGTGATGCGGGTAGCGGGGAGCTGTTTTTT,CASSDAGSGELFF,NA,NA,TRBJ2-2,TRBV2
TGCAGCGTTGAGGGTTCCAGGGGCAACGAGCAGTACTTC,CSVEGSRGNEQYF,NA,NA,TRBJ2-7,TRBV29-1
TGTGCCAGCAGTCCTGGACACAACTATGGCTACACCTTC,CASSPGHNYGYTF,NA,NA,TRBJ1-2,TRBV12-3/TRBV12-4
TGTGCCAGCGGCCCCTACGGGATTGACACAGATACGCAGTATTTT,CASGPYGIDTDTQYF,NA,NA,TRBJ2-3,TRBV27
TGTGCCACCGGACGGGACAGTGGGCAGTTCTTC,CATGRDSGQFF,NA,TRBD1,TRBJ2-1,TRBV24-1
TGCGCCAGCAGCTTGGAGCAGGGGGCTCTGGGTGAAAAACTGTTTTTT,CASSLEQGALGEKLFF,NA,TRBD1,TRBJ1-4,TRBV5-1
TGCGCCAGCAGCACGGGACAGGGGATCGGCTACACCTTC,CASSTGQGIGYTF,NA,TRBD1,TRBJ1-2,TRBV5-1
TGTGCCAGCAGTGGCTCCACAGGGGGAGGTGAGCAGTTCTTC,CASSGSTGGGEQFF,NA,TRBD1,TRBJ2-1,TRBV6-4
TGTGCCTGGAGGGGACAGGGTACTTACAATGAGCAGTTCTTC,CAWRGQGTYNEQFF,once,TRBD1,TRBJ2-1,TRBV30
TGCGCCAGCGGGTTGGACAGGTTCGAGCAGTACTTC,CASGLDRFEQYF,NA,TRBD1,TRBJ2-7,TRBV5-1
TGTGCCAGCAGTTATCCGGACAGGGATAATTCACCCCTCCACTTT,CASSYPDRDNSPLHF,NA,TRBD1,TRBJ1-6,TRBV6-9
TGTGCCAGCAGTAGGGACTCCACTAATGAAAAACTGTTTTTT,CASSRDSTNEKLFF,NA,NA,TRBJ1-4,TRBV7-2
TGTGCCAGCAGTGAATTGCAGGGTTTAACTTTCTTT,CASSELQGLTFF,NA,NA,TRBJ1-1,TRBV6-1
TGTGCCAGCAGCCGGCTGACTACTAACACCGGGGAGCTGTTTTTT,CASSRLTTNTGELFF,NA,NA,TRBJ2-2,TRBV14
TGTGCCAGCAGACCAAATACCGGTGGCTACACCTTC,CASRPNTGGYTF,NA,NA,TRBJ1-2,TRBV2
TGTGCCAGCAGCTTAGTAAGGGGGTATTATCAGCCCCAGCATTTT,CASSLVRGYYQPQHF,NA,NA,TRBJ1-5,TRBV7-4
TGTGCCTGGAGTCGGGGTGGACTAGCGGGCACCGGGGAGCTGTTTTTT,CAWSRGGLAGTGELFF,once,TRBD2,TRBJ2-2,TRBV30
TGTGCCAGCCGAGAAGGGCTAGCGGGCGGCACCGGGGAGCTGTTTTTT,CASREGLAGGTGELFF,NA,TRBD2,TRBJ2-2,TRBV6-6
TGCGCCAGCAGCTTAAGTCAGGGAGGGATTGGCACTGAAGCTTTCTTT,CASSLSQGGIGTEAFF,once,NA,TRBJ1-1,TRBV5-1
TGTGCCAGCAGCCGGGACAGGGGGCAAAAGTTGACTAATGAAAAACTGTTTTTT,CASSRDRGQKLTNEKLFF,NA,TRBD1,TRBJ1-4,TRBV7-9
TGTGCCACCAGTGATTCGGGACATCCGAACACTGAAGCTTTCTTT,CATSDSGHPNTEAFF,NA,NA,TRBJ1-1,TRBV24-1
TGTGCCAGCAGCTTGCTAGCGGACCCGCGCAATGAGCAGTTCTTC,CASSLLADPRNEQFF,NA,TRBD2,TRBJ2-1,TRBV5-8
TGCGCCAGCAGCTCGCCGGGACAGGGGGGAGGCTACACCTTC,CASSSPGQGGGYTF,NA,TRBD1,TRBJ1-2,TRBV5-1
TGTGCCAGCAGTTCTCCGGGACTAGCGGGTTACAATGAGCAGTTCTTC,CASSSPGLAGYNEQFF,NA,TRBD2,TRBJ2-1,TRBV13
TGTGCCAGCAGCTTGGCCGGGGCTAGCGGACCAGATACGCAGTATTTT,CASSLAGASGPDTQYF,NA,TRBD2,TRBJ2-3,TRBV5-4
TGCGCCAGCAGCCCGAATACAGGGGGCGGACATCAGCCCCAGCATTTT,CASSPNTGGGHQPQHF,NA,TRBD1,TRBJ1-5,TRBV10-2
TGTGCCAGTAGGGCTATACAGAGATTGAACACTGAAGCTTTCTTT,CASRAIQRLNTEAFF,NA,NA,TRBJ1-1,TRBV19
TGTGCCAGCAGACACCCTGGACTAGCGGGTGAGCAGTTCTTC,CASRHPGLAGEQFF,NA,TRBD2,TRBJ2-1,TRBV3-1/TRBV3-2
TGTGCCAGCAGCCAAGAGGGGCAGAGAACTGAAGCTTTCTTT,CASSQEGQRTEAFF,few,NA,TRBJ1-1,TRBV4-2
TGTGCCAGCAGAGACAGGGGGGAGTCGGAAAAACTGTTTTTT,CASRDRGESEKLFF,NA,TRBD1,TRBJ1-4,TRBV6-6
TGCGCCAGCATACGGGGGAGTAGCGGGAGGTACCAAGAGACCCAGTACTTC,CASIRGSSGRYQETQYF,NA,TRBD2,TRBJ2-5,TRBV10-2
TGTGCCAGCTCACAGTGGACAGAGGGCAATCAGCCCCAGCATTTT,CASSQWTEGNQPQHF,once,NA,TRBJ1-5,TRBV18
TGTGCCAGTAGTATTACCGGGACAAAGAGTGACAATGAGCAGTTCTTC,CASSITGTKSDNEQFF,once,NA,TRBJ2-1,TRBV19
TGTGCCTGGAGTACCAGGGGGGACTATGGCTACACCTTC,CAWSTRGDYGYTF,NA,TRBD1,TRBJ1-2,TRBV30
TGTGCCAGTAGCCCATGGGGGGGCACTGATGAAAAACTGTTTTTT,CASSPWGGTDEKLFF,NA,NA,TRBJ1-4,TRBV19
TGTGCCAGCAGTTACCGCGGGGGTTTAGAGACCCAGTACTTC,CASSYRGGLETQYF,NA,TRBD2,TRBJ2-5,TRBV6-6
TGTGCCAGCAGAAAGTCAACTAGCGGGAGCCCCTACGAGCAGTACTTC,CASRKSTSGSPYEQYF,NA,TRBD2,TRBJ2-7,TRBV6-6
TGTGCCTGGAGTCCTGAGACAGGGAACTATGGCTACACCTTC,CAWSPETGNYGYTF,once,TRBD1,TRBJ1-2,TRBV30
TGTGCCAGCAGCTTCGGGACAGGCTCCTACGAGCAGTACTTC,CASSFGTGSYEQYF,NA,TRBD1,TRBJ2-7,TRBV7-9
TGTGCCAGCAGTCCGACTAGCGGGCTCTCCTACAATGAGCAGTTCTTC,CASSPTSGLSYNEQFF,once,TRBD2,TRBJ2-1,TRBV2
TGCAGCGTTCCCCGAGGGCCCAGCTCCTACAATGAGCAGTTCTTC,CSVPRGPSSYNEQFF,NA,NA,TRBJ2-1,TRBV29-1
TGTGCCAGCAGCTTCCGGGACAGTAACTATGGCTACACCTTC,CASSFRDSNYGYTF,NA,TRBD1,TRBJ1-2,TRBV5-5
TGTGCCAGCCGAGACAGGGGAAAAGAGGATGGCTACACCTTC,CASRDRGKEDGYTF,NA,TRBD1,TRBJ1-2,TRBV19
TGTGCCAGCAGCGCCGGGGGAGGGATTCCGAACACCGGGGAGCTGTTTTTT,CASSAGGGIPNTGELFF,NA,TRBD2,TRBJ2-2,TRBV9
TGTGCCAGCAGTGTGGGGACTAGCGGGAGTTGGAAAGATACGCAGTATTTT,CASSVGTSGSWKDTQYF,NA,TRBD2,TRBJ2-3,TRBV6-1